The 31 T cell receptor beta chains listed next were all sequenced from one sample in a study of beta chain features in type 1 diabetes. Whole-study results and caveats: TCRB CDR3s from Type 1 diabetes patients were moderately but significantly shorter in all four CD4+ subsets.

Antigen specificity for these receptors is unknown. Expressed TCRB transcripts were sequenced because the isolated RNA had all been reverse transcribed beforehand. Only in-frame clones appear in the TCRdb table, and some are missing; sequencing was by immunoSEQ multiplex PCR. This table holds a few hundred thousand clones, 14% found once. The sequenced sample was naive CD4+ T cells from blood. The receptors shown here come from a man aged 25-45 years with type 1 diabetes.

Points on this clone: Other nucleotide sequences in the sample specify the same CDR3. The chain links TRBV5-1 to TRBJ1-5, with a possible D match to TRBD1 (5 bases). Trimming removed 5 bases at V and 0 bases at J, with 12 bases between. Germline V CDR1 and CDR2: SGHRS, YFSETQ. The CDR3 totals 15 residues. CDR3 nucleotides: TGCGCCAGCAGTCTGGACGGACATAGCAATCAGCCCCAGCATTTT. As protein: CASSLDGHSNQPQHF.

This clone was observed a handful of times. The CDR3: CACGPGGETQYF. The CDR3 DNA reads as TGTGCCTGCGGGCCGGGGGGGGAGACCCAGTACTTC. V usage is TRBV30 and J usage is TRBJ2-5; 8 bases are shared with TRBD2. The CDR3 length is 12 residues. CDR1 and CDR2 (germline): GTSNPN, SVGIG (reference sequence). Trimming at V came to 6 bases and at J to 5 bases, leaving 5 bases not matched to a gene. Based on the CDR3 plus reference TRBV30 and TRBJ2-5, the full variable domain is SQTIHQWPATLVQPVGSPLSLECTVEGTSNPNLYWYRQAAGRGLQLLFYSVGIGQISSEVPQNLSASRPQDRQFILSSKKLLLSDSGFYLCACGPGGETQYFGPGTRLLVL.

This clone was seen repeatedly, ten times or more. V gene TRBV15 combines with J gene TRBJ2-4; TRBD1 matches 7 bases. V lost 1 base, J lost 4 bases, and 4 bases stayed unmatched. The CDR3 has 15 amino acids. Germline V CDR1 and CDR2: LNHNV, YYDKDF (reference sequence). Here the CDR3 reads CATSRAGTAKNIQYF. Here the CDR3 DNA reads TGTGCCACCAGCAGAGCTGGGACAGCGAAAAACATTCAGTACTTC. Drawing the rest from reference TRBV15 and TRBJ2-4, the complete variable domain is DAMVIQNPRYQVTQFGKPVTLSCSQTLNHNVMYWYQQKSSQAPKLLFHYYDKDFNNEADTPDNFQSRRPNTSFCFLDIRSPGLGDTAMYLCATSRAGTAKNIQYFGAGTRLSVL.

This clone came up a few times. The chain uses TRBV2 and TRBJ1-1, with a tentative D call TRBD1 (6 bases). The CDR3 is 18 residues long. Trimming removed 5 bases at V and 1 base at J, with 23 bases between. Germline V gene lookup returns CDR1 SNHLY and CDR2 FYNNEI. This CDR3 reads CASSTGLRLLHKNTEAFF. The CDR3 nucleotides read TGTGCCAGCAGTACAGGGCTTCGGCTACTTCATAAGAACACTGAAGCTTTCTTT. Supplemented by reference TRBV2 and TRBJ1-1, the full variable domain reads EPEVTQTPSHQVTQMGQEVILRCVPISNHLYFYWYRQILGQKVEFLVSFYNNEISEKSEIFDDQFSVERPDGSNFTLKIRSTKLEDSAMYFCASSTGLRLLHKNTEAFFGQGTRLTVV.

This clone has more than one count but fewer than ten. Written as DNA, the CDR3 is TGCAGCGTCCTTCCAGGGGCCGATTTTGGCTACACCTTC. Its translation: CSVLPGADFGYTF. The chain links TRBV29-1 to TRBJ1-2; TRBD1 is a possible D gene (6 bases). Trimming took 6 bases from V and 7 from J, leaving 18 bases between them. Germline CDR1 is SQVTM and CDR2 is ANQGSEA. The CDR3 contains 13 residues.

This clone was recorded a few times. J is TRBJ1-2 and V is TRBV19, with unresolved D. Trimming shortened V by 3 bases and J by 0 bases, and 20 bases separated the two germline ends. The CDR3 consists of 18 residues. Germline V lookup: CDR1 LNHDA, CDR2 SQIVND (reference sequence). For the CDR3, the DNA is TGTGCCAGTAGTATTCCCCCAGGAAGGAGGGAATCTAACTATGGCTACACCTTC. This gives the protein CASSIPPGRRESNYGYTF. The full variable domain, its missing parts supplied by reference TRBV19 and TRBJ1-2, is DGGITQSPKYLFRKEGQNVTLSCEQNLNHDAMYWYRQDPGQGLRLIYYSQIVNDFQKGDIAEGYSVSREKKESFPLTVTSAQKNPTAFYLCASSIPPGRRESNYGYTFGSGTRLTVV.

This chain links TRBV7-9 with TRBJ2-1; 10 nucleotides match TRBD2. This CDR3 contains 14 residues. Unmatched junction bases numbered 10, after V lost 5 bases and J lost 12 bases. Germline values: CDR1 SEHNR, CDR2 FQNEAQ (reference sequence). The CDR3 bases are TGTGCCAGCAGCCCTAGCGGGGGAGATCGGGTGCAGTTCTTC. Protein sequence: CASSPSGGDRVQFF.

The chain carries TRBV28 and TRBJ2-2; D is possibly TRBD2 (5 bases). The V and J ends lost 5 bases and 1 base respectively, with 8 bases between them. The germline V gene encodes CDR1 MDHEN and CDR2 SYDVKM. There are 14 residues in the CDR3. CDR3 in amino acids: CASSVGGNTGELFF. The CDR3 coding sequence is TGTGCCAGCAGTGTTGGAGGGAACACCGGGGAGCTGTTTTTT.

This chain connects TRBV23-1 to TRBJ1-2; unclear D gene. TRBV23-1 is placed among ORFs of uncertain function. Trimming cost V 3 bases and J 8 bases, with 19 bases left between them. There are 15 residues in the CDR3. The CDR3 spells CASSHRCLKGGGYTF. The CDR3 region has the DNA TGCGCCAGCAGTCACCGATGTCTTAAAGGAGGAGGCTACACCTTC.

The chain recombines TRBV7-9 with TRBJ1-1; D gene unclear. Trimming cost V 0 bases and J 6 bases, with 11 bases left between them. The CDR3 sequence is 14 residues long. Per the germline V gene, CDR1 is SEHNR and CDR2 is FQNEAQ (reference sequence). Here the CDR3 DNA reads TGTGCCAGCAGCTTAGCGGCGGGTGAGGCTGAAGCTTTCTTT. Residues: CASSLAAGEAEAFF.

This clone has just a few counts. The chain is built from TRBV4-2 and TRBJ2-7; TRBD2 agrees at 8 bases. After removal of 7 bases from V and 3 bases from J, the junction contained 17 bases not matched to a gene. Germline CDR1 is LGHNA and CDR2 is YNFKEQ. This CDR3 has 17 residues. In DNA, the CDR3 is TGTGCCAGCACCCTGGCCGCCGGGACTAGTGTGGGCTACGAGCAGTACTTC. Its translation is CASTLAAGTSVGYEQYF.

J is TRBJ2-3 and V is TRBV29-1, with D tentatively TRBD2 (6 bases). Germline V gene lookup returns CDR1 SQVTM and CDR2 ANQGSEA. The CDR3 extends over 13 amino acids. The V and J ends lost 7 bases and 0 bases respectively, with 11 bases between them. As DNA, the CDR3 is TGCAGCGCCGGGCGGGGCAGCACAGATACGCAGTATTTT. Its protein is CSAGRGSTDTQYF.

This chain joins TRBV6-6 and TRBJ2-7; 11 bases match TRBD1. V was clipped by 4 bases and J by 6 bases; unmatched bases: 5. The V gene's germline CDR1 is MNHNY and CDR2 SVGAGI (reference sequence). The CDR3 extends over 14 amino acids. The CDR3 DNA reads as TGTGCCAGCAGTTGGACAGGGGGCGGTGGCGAGCAGTACTTC. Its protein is CASSWTGGGGEQYF.

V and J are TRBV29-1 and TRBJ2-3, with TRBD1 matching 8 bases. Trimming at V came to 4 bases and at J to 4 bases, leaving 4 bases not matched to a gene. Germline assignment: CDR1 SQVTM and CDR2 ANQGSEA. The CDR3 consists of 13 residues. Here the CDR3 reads CSVGGQGADTQYF. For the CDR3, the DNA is TGCAGCGTTGGCGGACAGGGCGCAGATACGCAGTATTTT.

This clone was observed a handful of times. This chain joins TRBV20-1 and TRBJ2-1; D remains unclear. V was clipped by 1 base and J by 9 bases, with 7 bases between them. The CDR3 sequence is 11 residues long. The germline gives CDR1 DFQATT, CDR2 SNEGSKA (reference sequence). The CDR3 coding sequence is TGCAGTGCTAGAGTGCCCGGTGAGCAGTTCTTC. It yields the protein CSARVPGEQFF.

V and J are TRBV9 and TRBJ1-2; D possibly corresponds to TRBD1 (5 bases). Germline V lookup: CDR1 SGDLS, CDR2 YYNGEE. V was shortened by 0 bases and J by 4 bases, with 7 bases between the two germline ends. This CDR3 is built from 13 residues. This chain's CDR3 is CASSVVGGYGYTF. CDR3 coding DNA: TGTGCCAGCAGCGTAGTGGGGGGCTATGGCTACACCTTC.

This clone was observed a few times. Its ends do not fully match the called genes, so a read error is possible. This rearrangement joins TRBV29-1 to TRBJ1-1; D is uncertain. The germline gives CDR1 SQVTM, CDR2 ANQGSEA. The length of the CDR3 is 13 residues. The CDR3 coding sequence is TGCAGCGTTGATGCGGGCCTCAACACTGAAGCTTCCTTT. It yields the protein CSVDAGLNTEASF.

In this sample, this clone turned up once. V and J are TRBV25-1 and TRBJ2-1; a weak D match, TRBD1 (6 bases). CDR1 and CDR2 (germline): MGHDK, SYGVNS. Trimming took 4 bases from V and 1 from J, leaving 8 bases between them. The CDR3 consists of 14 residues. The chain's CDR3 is CASSARGSYNEQFF. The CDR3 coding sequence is TGTGCCAGCAGTGCCAGGGGATCCTACAATGAGCAGTTCTTC. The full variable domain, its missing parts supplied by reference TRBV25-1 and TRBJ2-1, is EADIYQTPRYLVIGTGKKITLECSQTMGHDKMYWYQQDPGMELHLIHYSYGVNSTEKGDLSSESTVSRIRTEHFPLTLESARPSHTSQYLCASSARGSYNEQFFGPGTRLTVL.

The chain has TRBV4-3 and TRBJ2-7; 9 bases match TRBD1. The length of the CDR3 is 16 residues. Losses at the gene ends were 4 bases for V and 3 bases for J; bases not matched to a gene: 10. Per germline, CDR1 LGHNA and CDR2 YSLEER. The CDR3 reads CASSPTLDRGFYEQYF. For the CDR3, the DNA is TGCGCCAGCAGCCCCACTTTGGACAGGGGATTCTACGAGCAGTACTTC.

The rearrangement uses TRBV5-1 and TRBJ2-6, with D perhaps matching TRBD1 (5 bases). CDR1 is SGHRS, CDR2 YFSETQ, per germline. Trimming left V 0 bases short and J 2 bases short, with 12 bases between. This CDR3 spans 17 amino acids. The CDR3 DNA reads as TGCGCCAGCAGCTTGGCAGGGATACAGACTGGGGCCAACGTCCTGACTTTC. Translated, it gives CASSLAGIQTGANVLTF. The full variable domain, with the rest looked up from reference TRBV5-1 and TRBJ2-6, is KAGVTQTPRYLIKTRGQQVTLSCSPISGHRSVSWYQQTPGQGLQFLFEYFSETQRNKGNFPGRFSGRQFSNSRSEMNVSTLELGDSALYLCASSLAGIQTGANVLTFGAGSRLTVL.

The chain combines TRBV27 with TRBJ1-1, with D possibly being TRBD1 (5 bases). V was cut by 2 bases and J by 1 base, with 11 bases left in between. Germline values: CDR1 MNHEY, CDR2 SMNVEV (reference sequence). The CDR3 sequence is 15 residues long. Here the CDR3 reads CASSLAPGQNTEAFF. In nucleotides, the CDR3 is TGTGCCAGCAGTTTAGCCCCAGGGCAGAACACTGAAGCTTTCTTT.

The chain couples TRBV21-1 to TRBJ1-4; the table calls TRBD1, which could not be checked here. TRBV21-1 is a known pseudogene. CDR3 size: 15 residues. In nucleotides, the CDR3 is TGTGCCAGCAGTTTCCCGGACACAACTAATGAAAAACTGTTTTTT. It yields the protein CASSFPDTTNEKLFF.

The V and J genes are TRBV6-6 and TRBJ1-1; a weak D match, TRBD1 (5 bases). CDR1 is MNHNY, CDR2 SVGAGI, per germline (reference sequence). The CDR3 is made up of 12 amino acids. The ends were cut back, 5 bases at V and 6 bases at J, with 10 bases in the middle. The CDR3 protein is CASSRQSAEAFF. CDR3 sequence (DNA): TGTGCCAGCAGTCGACAGAGCGCTGAAGCTTTCTTT.

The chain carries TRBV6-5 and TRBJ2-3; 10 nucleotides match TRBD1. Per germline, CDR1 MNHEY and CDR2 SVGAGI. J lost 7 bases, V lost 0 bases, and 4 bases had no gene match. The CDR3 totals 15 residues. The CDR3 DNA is TGTGCCAGCAGTTACTCGTCGGGACAGGGGAATACGCAGTATTTT. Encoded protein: CASSYSSGQGNTQYF.

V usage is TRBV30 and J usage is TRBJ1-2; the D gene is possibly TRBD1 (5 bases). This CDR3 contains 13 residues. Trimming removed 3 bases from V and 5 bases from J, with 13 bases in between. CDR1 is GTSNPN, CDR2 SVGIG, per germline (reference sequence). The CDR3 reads CAWSLVEGYGYTF. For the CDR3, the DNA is TGTGCCTGGAGCCTGGTGGAGGGGTATGGCTACACCTTC. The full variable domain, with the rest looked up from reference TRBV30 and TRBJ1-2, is SQTIHQWPATLVQPVGSPLSLECTVEGTSNPNLYWYRQAAGRGLQLLFYSVGIGQISSEVPQNLSASRPQDRQFILSSKKLLLSDSGFYLCAWSLVEGYGYTFGSGTRLTVV.

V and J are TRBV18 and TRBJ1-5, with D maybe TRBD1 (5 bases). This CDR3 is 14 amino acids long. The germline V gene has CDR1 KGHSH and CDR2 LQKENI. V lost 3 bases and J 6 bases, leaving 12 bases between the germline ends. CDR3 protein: CASSPVGAAQPQHF. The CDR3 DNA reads TGTGCCAGCTCACCGGTTGGGGCGGCTCAGCCCCAGCATTTT.

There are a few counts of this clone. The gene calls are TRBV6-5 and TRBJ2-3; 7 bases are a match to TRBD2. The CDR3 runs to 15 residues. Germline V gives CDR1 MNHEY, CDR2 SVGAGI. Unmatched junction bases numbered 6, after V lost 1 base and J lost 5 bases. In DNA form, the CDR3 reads TGTGCCAGCAGTTACTGGGCGGGAGTTCGAGATACGCAGTATTTT. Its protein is CASSYWAGVRDTQYF.

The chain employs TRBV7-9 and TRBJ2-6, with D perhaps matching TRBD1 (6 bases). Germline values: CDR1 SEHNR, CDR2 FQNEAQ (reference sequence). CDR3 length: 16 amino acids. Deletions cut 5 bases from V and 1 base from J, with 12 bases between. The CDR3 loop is CASSPQGWSGANVLTF. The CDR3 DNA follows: TGTGCCAGCAGCCCCCAGGGGTGGTCTGGGGCCAACGTCCTGACTTTC.

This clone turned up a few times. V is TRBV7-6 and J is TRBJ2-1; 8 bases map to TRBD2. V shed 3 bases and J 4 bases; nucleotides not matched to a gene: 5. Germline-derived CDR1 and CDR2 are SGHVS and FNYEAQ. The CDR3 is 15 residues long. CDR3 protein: CASSFSGTMYNEQFF. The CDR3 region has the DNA TGTGCCAGCAGCTTTAGCGGGACGATGTACAATGAGCAGTTCTTC.

CDR3 sequence (DNA): TGTGCCAGCAGTACCCCGGGTCAGGCGGGCTATGGCTACACCTTC. Translating it yields CASSTPGQAGYGYTF. The chain links TRBV25-1 to TRBJ1-2; D is unclear. With 5 bases removed from V and 4 bases from J, the gap between germline ends came to 17 bases. Germline assignment: CDR1 MGHDK and CDR2 SYGVNS. The CDR3 has 15 amino acids.

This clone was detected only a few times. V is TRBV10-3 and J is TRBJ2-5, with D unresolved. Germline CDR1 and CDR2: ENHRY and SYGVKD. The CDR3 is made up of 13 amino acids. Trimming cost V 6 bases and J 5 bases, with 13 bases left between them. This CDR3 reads CAISPTPRETQYF. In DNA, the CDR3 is TGTGCCATCAGCCCGACACCAAGGGAGACCCAGTACTTC.